The present TCR beta chain was sequenced within a study of shared clonotypes between healthy human individuals. Overall study context: CD4 naive and CD4 memory each took three plates per donor, while CD8 naive took two and CD8 memory one. Study-wide points: Clonotype sharing among donors likely depends on sequencing depth.

Donors were healthy HIV-negative adults without recently reported acute infections or vaccinations. This clone was detected once. Antigen unknown. Clones were read by immunoSEQ multiplex PCR, and TCRdb kept only the in-frame ones, dropping some. The sample shows 1,400,000 or so clones, just under 99% of them seen only once. The CDR3 has 16 amino acids. V shed 5 bases and J 4 bases; nucleotides not matched to a gene: 10. Germline CDR1 is MNHEY and CDR2 is SMNVEV (reference sequence). The TCR originated in a man aged 25-45 years in good health. Sequenced sample: naive CD4+ T cells sorted from blood. Subset defined: CD45RA+ positively selected. This sequence joins TRBV27 and TRBJ2-7; 11 nucleotides line up with TRBD1. Written as DNA, the CDR3 is TGTGCCAGCAGTCCCTTCCCGGGACAGGGGGTTTACGAGCAGTACTTC. This encodes CASSPFPGQGVYEQYF.